Described below is a single TCR beta chain sequence and its context. The antigen remains undetermined. The CDR3 has 13 amino acids. For every subset, genomic DNA was evenly distributed across several immunoSEQ plates. Approximately 210 ng DNA, 30,000 or so T cell genomes, went into each sorted-subset replicate PCR. Clones were read by immunoSEQ multiplex PCR, and TCRdb kept only the in-frame ones, dropping some. The repertoire holds millions of clones, with around 95% as singletons. These data belong to a study of shared clonotypes between healthy human individuals. Findings of the study overall: Naive subsets typically showed greater estimated richness than memory subsets.

The genes are TRBV21-1 and TRBJ1-2. TRBV21-1 is flagged as a pseudogene. Specimen: naive CD4+ T cells sorted from blood. Regarding subset: CD45RA+ positively selected. The sequence was collected from a man aged 18 to 30 in good health. The CDR3 DNA reads as TGTGCCAGCAGCAAAGCAGACGACTATGGCTACACCTTC. Translated: CASSKADDYGYTF.